This T cell receptor beta chain was sequenced in a study of blood T cell repertoires in COVID-19 (dated by TCRdb to the early 2020s). For the study in its entirety: The collaborator samples originated in the United States, Italy and Spain and spanned the acute and convalescent phases of COVID-19. The repertoires were made available in a free public database intended to serve as a resource for research on the immune response to SARS-CoV-2. Samples were obtained from the ongoing ImmuneRACE study (first 160 participants) and from some 1,300 subjects provided by 6 global collaborators. The material from the prospective study consisted of cDNA or gDNA derived from T cells, B-cell-depleted T cells, or PBMCs. Where HLA class I and class II types were available, the types were taken from metadata supplied by the sample provider, not from assay-based typing. A de-identified subject ID, COVID-19 status, age in years and sex were almost always included in the sample metadata. Deeply sampled blood TCRbeta repertoires from subjects exposed to, actively infected with, or recovered from COVID-19 were included in the dataset. Results and caveats for the whole study, not just this receptor: The quantity of clinical and demographic metadata differed by source and by participant and was supplied without curation.

To note about this clone: What this receptor recognizes is not known. Base qualities were left out, and no much larger clone turns up one base away.

The immunoSEQ Assay, a bias-controlled multiplex PCR, was used to amplify TCRbeta CDR3 regions from genomic DNA. Under the source paper's analysis protocol: The number of nucleated cells in each sample was estimated by amplification of reference gene primers within the assay. To quantify the absolute abundance of each unique TCRbeta CDR3 rearrangement, sequence reads were collapsed and filtered. For each sample, productive Simpson clonality was calculated as the square root of Simpson's diversity index across productive rearrangements. In its TCRdb copy, this immuneACCESS table keeps in-frame sequences only and misses some clones. Where compared with another copy, unresolved V genes explain less than half of these, and the others have no known cause. V and J calls and clone size are as listed in that table; D and trimming were resolved from the DNA. Recorded for this sample are approximately 280,000 clones; 80% to 90% of them occurred a single time. Together, the top ten hold 9.5% to 12% of the sample.

The CDR1 and CDR2 encoded by the germline V gene (reference sequence) are MNHEY and SMNVEV. V is cut back by 0 bases and J by 2 bases, with 8 bases in the junction unmatched. Including the terminal cysteine and phenylalanine, the CDR3 comprises 17 residues. The CDR3 DNA has 51 bases and is translated from base 1. The collaborating institutions used their own protocols to collect whole blood in K2EDTA tubes. For TCRbeta analysis, collaborators shipped samples in one of three forms: frozen whole blood, isolated PBMCs, or DNA extracted from either of those sample types. Sequenced input: peripheral blood. The sequence joins TRBV27 to TRBJ2-7; TRBD2 fits 9 bases in the junction. The TCR originated in a woman aged 70-85 years with acute or convalescent COVID-19. DNA sequence: TGTGCCAGCAGTTTATCGAGGTCTAGCGGGGCCCCCTACGAGCAGTACTTC. It is translated as CASSLSRSSGAPYEQYF.